The present TCR beta chain was sequenced within a study of blood T cell repertoires in COVID-19. Study overall: Samples of COVID-19 (acute and convalescent) were obtained from the United States, Italy and Spain. PBMCs, B-cell-depleted T cells, or T cells provided the cDNA or gDNA that made up the material.

CDR1 LNHDA and CDR2 SQIVND come from the germline V gene (reference sequence). CDR3 size: 14 residues. V was clipped by 5 bases and J by 7 bases, with 14 bases between them. How the authors handled the data: For nucleated cells, counts were estimated from reference gene primer amplification. Sequencing was performed with immunoSEQ multiplex PCR; in TCRdb, only in-frame clones are kept and a portion is missing. D and trimming come from the DNA, and the V and J calls and clone size come from that table. This sample has tens of thousands of clones, with 75% to 85% found just once. The chain joins TRBV19 to TRBJ2-2, with a tentative D call TRBD2 (5 bases). Material for sequencing was peripheral blood. The source is a woman aged 80 or over with acute or convalescent COVID-19. CDR3 loop: CASSPILDLGELFF. The CDR3 coding sequence is TGTGCCAGTAGTCCCATACTAGATCTCGGGGAGCTGTTTTTT.